The entry below gives a single TCR beta chain sequence along with its context. The antigen remains undetermined. This entry is derived from a study of shared clonotypes between healthy human individuals. Study results and caveats: Even with large depth, rarefaction showed that sorted-subset sequencing was incomplete. Sampling covered blood only; tissue repertoires likely differ.

Germline loops: CDR1 SGHRS, CDR2 YFSETQ. J was trimmed by 8 bases and V by 4 bases; bases with no gene match: 9. This CDR3 is built from 15 residues. Measured with immunoSEQ multiplex PCR; TCRdb has only the in-frame clones, and not every one. The data contain about 960,000 clones, approximately 76% of them singletons. The rearrangement joins TRBV5-1 to TRBJ1-3; 10 bases map to TRBD1. The sequence came from a man aged 18-30 years in good health. Sequences were obtained from memory CD4+ T cells sorted from blood. Documented subset: CD45RA-negative fraction. CDR3 sequence: CASSRDGDRGDTIYF. The CDR3 nucleotides are TGCGCCAGCAGCCGCGATGGGGACAGGGGTGACACCATATATTTT.